The text below deals with one TCR beta chain. Its specific antigen is unknown. At one boundary the junction diverges from the germline segment, which might be a read error. For TCRbeta CDR3 sequencing, genomic DNA from the sorted cells was extracted using the QIAGEN DNeasy Blood and Tissue Kit. Through immunoSEQ, high-throughput TCRbeta CDR3 sequencing was done commercially, including PCR amplification with internal controls and bias correction. The original methods were these. A unique productive TCRbeta sequence was defined by the CDR3 nucleotide sequence when primers matched, and otherwise by the CDR3 amino acid sequence together with the Vbeta and Jbeta genes. Sequences were defined as donor-reactive when expanded at least 5-fold in CFSE-low cells versus unstimulated cells and present at a frequency of at least 0.01% in CFSE-low cells. Repertoire divergence was quantified by Jensen-Shannon divergence calculated from the top 100 TCRbeta sequences ranked by frequency. For any sample with multiple sequencing runs, sorting error was corrected in each run separately before the runs were pooled. TCRdb limited this immuneACCESS table to in-frame rearrangements with V and J called. A share of clones is missing; checked studies link under half to unresolved V genes, and the rest is unexplained. For V, J and clone size, that table is used; D and trimming come from the DNA. For this sample there are under 45,000 clones; nearly 97% appear just once. The ten largest clones take up around 0.4% of the sample.

These data come from a study of Tregs in tolerant kidney transplant recipients (dated by TCRdb to between 2018 and 2021). About the full investigation: Additional Treg samples were obtained from an approximately three-day mixed lymphocyte reaction with belatacept, with some samples followed by a 5-day donor restimulation, before recipient CD4+CD25+CD127- cells were sorted. Antibodies distinguished recipient from donor cells when sorting primary belatacept mixed lymphocyte reaction cultures. Before combined kidney and bone marrow transplantation, this study identified donor-specific regulatory T cells using TCRbeta sequencing and then followed those same cells after transplant. Several methods of expanding Tregs specific for an allogeneic donor were compared by TCRbeta repertoire sequencing in a few healthy controls.

Healthy control blood was obtained either as purchased buffy coats or from healthy volunteers. Healthy control blood was processed to PBMCs with a Ficoll density gradient and then cryopreserved, whereas patient PBMCs were collected both before and after transplant. Findings and caveats that apply to the study as a whole: Although technical replication error seemed to be minimal, the question of biological reproducibility was not addressed directly. The study was constrained by small patient numbers, and validation of the findings is required in larger populations and under other immunosuppression protocols. The most biologically relevant and donor-specific TCRbeta repertoire appeared to be identified by expanding Tregs with activated donor B cells.

Per the germline V gene, SNHLY is the CDR1 and FYNNEI is the CDR2. Spanning cysteine to phenylalanine, the CDR3 consists of 12 amino acids. The retained sequence is limited to the CDR3, 36 bases, with the frame set at the first base. Source material: Tregs from blood cultured with allogeneic cells. The sequence came from a human donor in good health. The sequence joins TRBV2 to TRBJ1-2; no confident D gene assignment can be made. The DNA sequence is as follows: TGTGCCAGCAGTAAAACCTTTTGGGATGTTAGCTTC. It codes for CASSKTFWDVSF.